This entry describes one T cell receptor beta chain. This specimen belongs to a study of cytomegalovirus exposure and HLA in healthy donors. Researchers ran the PCR with 60 Vbeta and 13 Jbeta primers. The protocol was immunoSEQ multiplex PCR, while the TCRdb copy is restricted to in-frame clones and leaves out a portion. The sample has around 150,000 clones, 80% to 90% seen once. The CDR3 is 16 residues long. J was trimmed by 3 bases and V by 2 bases; bases with no gene match: 4. CDR1 and CDR2 (germline): ENHRY, SYGVKD. The chain has TRBV10-3 and TRBJ2-3, with 11 bases matching TRBD2. The sample was PBMCs. This receptor was identified in a woman aged 40 to 55 in good health and CMV-seropositive. CDR3 DNA: TGTGCCATCAGTGAGCTGTCTAGCGGGGGGACAGATACGCAGTATTTT. This encodes CAISELSSGGTDTQYF.